These 18 T cell receptor beta chains came from one sample sequenced in a study of beta chain features in type 1 diabetes. Whole-study results and caveats: Moderate but significant shortening of TCRB CDR3s was recorded in all four CD4+ subsets from Type 1 diabetes patients.

Their specific antigens are unknown. Expressed TCRB transcripts were sequenced after all isolated RNA was converted to cDNA. Method: immunoSEQ multiplex PCR; TCRdb's copy keeps in-frame clones and lacks some. Found here are 250,000 or so clones, roughly 22% of them singletons; the top ten hold 0.025% to 0.035%. Sequenced sample: naive CD4+ T cells from blood. The receptor source for this set is a woman between 35 and 50 years old with type 1 diabetes.

The CDR3 protein is CASSYSRDRTYEQYF. CDR3 coding DNA: TGTGCCAGCAGTTACAGCCGGGACAGGACCTACGAGCAGTACTTC. The rearrangement links TRBV6-5 to TRBJ2-7, with 8 bases lining up with TRBD1. This CDR3 is built from 15 residues. Germline V gives CDR1 MNHEY, CDR2 SVGAGI. V dropped 2 bases and J dropped 2; count of bases not matched to a gene: 5.

The CDR3 here is CASSDGRGRESNIQYF. Written as DNA, the CDR3 is TGTGCCAGCAGTGATGGGCGGGGCAGGGAATCAAACATTCAGTACTTC. The chain uses TRBV2 and TRBJ2-4, with D possibly being TRBD2 (6 bases). This CDR3 has 16 amino acids. V was pared by 3 bases and J by 6 bases, with 18 bases between. Germline V gene data show CDR1 as SNHLY and CDR2 as FYNNEI.

This chain connects TRBV4-3 to TRBJ2-1, with unresolved D. Germline V gene sequence: CDR1 LGHNA, CDR2 YSLEER. The V gene lost 0 bases and the J gene lost 4 bases, with 13 bases spanning the gap. The CDR3 length is 16 residues. The CDR3 region is CASSQDLGSEYNEQFF. Written as DNA, the CDR3 is TGCGCCAGCAGCCAAGATCTAGGCAGTGAATACAATGAGCAGTTCTTC.

The chain uses TRBV28 and TRBJ2-2; 7 nucleotides line up with TRBD1. This CDR3 has 16 amino acids. Unmatched junction bases numbered 10, after V lost 6 bases and J lost 3 bases. From germline, CDR1 is MDHEN and CDR2 SYDVKM. CDR3 residues: CASRGHRGEDTGELFF. For the CDR3, the DNA is TGTGCCAGCAGGGGCCACAGGGGCGAGGACACCGGGGAGCTGTTTTTT.

This clone occurred a few times. V is TRBV2 and J is TRBJ2-1, with D tentatively TRBD2 (6 bases). V was shortened by 7 bases and J by 8 bases, with 15 bases between the two germline ends. Per germline, CDR1 SNHLY and CDR2 FYNNEI. The CDR3 loop spans 13 amino acids. In DNA form, the CDR3 reads TGTGCCAGCACCCGAAGGTGGGGGGATGAGCAGTTCTTC. As protein: CASTRRWGDEQFF. The variable domain in full, with the rest retrieved from reference TRBV2 and TRBJ2-1, is EPEVTQTPSHQVTQMGQEVILRCVPISNHLYFYWYRQILGQKVEFLVSFYNNEISEKSEIFDDQFSVERPDGSNFTLKIRSTKLEDSAMYFCASTRRWGDEQFFGPGTRLTVL.

CDR3 amino acids: CASLPLPGQYNEQFF. Here the CDR3 DNA reads TGTGCCAGCCTCCCCCTCCCGGGACAGTACAATGAGCAGTTCTTC. This chain joins TRBV5-4 and TRBJ2-1; the match to TRBD1 covers 7 bases. The CDR3 is 15 residues long. Germline CDR1 and CDR2: SGHNT and YYREEE (reference sequence). V gave up 7 bases and J gave up 4 bases; unmatched junction bases: 11.

This clone has more than one count but fewer than ten. The chain employs TRBV19 and TRBJ2-1, with D possibly TRBD1 on 5 matching bases. The CDR3 loop spans 13 amino acids. Per the germline V gene, CDR1 is LNHDA and CDR2 is SQIVND (reference sequence). V was clipped by 6 bases and J by 7 bases, with 13 bases between them. DNA for the CDR3: TGTGCCAGTAGGTCCCCCCCAGGGAATGAGCAGTTCTTC. It is translated as CASRSPPGNEQFF.

This clone showed up just a few times. The rearrangement joins TRBV4-1 to TRBJ1-4; 7 positions agree with TRBD1. This CDR3 has 15 amino acids. Per the germline V gene, CDR1 is MGHRA and CDR2 is YSYEKL. Trimming took 4 bases from V and 5 from J; bases not matched to a gene: 7. The CDR3 DNA reads as TGCGCCAGCAGCCGGACACAGGGGACGAATGAAAAACTGTTTTTT. Encoded protein: CASSRTQGTNEKLFF.

This sequence joins TRBV2 and TRBJ2-7; D remains unclear. The germline V and J ends were trimmed by 4 bases and 9 bases, with 16 bases remaining between them. The CDR3 runs 13 residues. CDR1 and CDR2 (germline): SNHLY, FYNNEI. The CDR3 loop is CASSVSRLEGQYF. The DNA for the CDR3 is TGTGCCAGCAGTGTATCGAGGTTGGAAGGGCAGTACTTC.

The gene calls are TRBV30 and TRBJ2-2; tentatively, D is TRBD1 (5 bases). The V gene's germline CDR1 is GTSNPN and CDR2 SVGIG (reference sequence). Trimming stripped 5 bases from V and 7 bases from J, with 14 bases between. The CDR3 is 13 residues long. The CDR3 spells CAWDRAQGGELFF. In nucleotides, the CDR3 is TGTGCCTGGGACCGGGCCCAGGGCGGGGAGCTGTTTTTT.

Only a few counts were recorded for this clone. V usage is TRBV4-2 and J usage is TRBJ1-5; 7 bases align to TRBD1. Trimming took 0 bases from V and 1 from J; bases not matched to a gene: 6. Germline V gives CDR1 LGHNA, CDR2 YNFKEQ. The CDR3 contains 17 residues. This chain's CDR3 is CASSQDRGQGSNQPQHF. The CDR3, as DNA: TGTGCCAGCAGCCAAGATAGGGGGCAGGGGAGCAATCAGCCCCAGCATTTT.

This chain joins TRBV11-3 and TRBJ2-5, with D tentatively TRBD2 (6 bases). Trimming pared 3 bases from V and 2 bases from J, leaving 7 bases between. The CDR3 consists of 13 residues. The germline V gene encodes CDR1 SGHNT and CDR2 YENEEA. CDR3 nucleotides: TGTGCCAGCAGCTTCGCGGGGCAAGAGACCCAGTACTTC. This encodes CASSFAGQETQYF.

The CDR3 here is CATSRGGPQREWNEQFF. The CDR3 DNA follows: TGTGCCACCAGCAGGGGAGGGCCCCAGCGGGAGTGGAATGAGCAGTTCTTC. The rearrangement joins TRBV15 to TRBJ2-1; TRBD2 aligns across 8 bases. V shed 3 bases, J shed 7 bases, and the junction held 14 bases outside the gene matches. The germline V gene has CDR1 LNHNV and CDR2 YYDKDF (reference sequence). The CDR3 runs to 17 residues.

The genes are TRBV18 and TRBJ2-7, with D perhaps matching TRBD2 (5 bases). The CDR3 contains 15 residues. V was shortened by 3 bases and J by 1 base, with 13 bases between the two germline ends. Per germline, CDR1 KGHSH and CDR2 LQKENI. Written as DNA, the CDR3 is TGTGCCAGCTCACCCGCAGCGGTGAAATCCTACGAGCAGTACTTC. Translating it yields CASSPAAVKSYEQYF.

The count of this clone is one. The chain is built from TRBV7-2 and TRBJ1-1; perhaps TRBD1 as D (5 bases). Trimming stripped 0 bases from V and 10 bases from J, with 15 bases between. Germline V gene data show CDR1 as SGHTA and CDR2 as FQGNSA. There are 14 residues in the CDR3. The CDR3 region has the DNA TGTGCCAGCAGCTTAGCGTGGGGGGATCCAGCAGCTTTCTTT. It specifies CASSLAWGDPAAFF.

This clone was counted between two and nine times. The V gene is TRBV14, the J gene TRBJ2-1, with TRBD2 matching 8 bases. V gave up 3 bases and J gave up 10 bases; unmatched junction bases: 8. The CDR3 is 14 residues long. Germline V gene sequence: CDR1 SGHDN, CDR2 FVKESK. Here the CDR3 DNA reads TGTGCCAGCAGCCAGACCGGACTAGCTGGGGAGCAGTTCTTC. It codes for CASSQTGLAGEQFF. Filled out from reference TRBV14 and TRBJ2-1, the complete variable domain reads EAGVTQFPSHSVIEKGQTVTLRCDPISGHDNLYWYRRVMGKEIKFLLHFVKESKQDESGMPNNRFLAERTGGTYSTLKVQPAELEDSGVYFCASSQTGLAGEQFFGPGTRLTVL.

The V and J genes are TRBV18 and TRBJ2-1, with D perhaps TRBD1 (5 bases). Germline CDR1 KGHSH, CDR2 LQKENI. This CDR3 comprises 15 residues. V was cut by 3 bases and J by 8 bases, with 17 bases left in between. CDR3 sequence reads: CASSPLQDSKDEQFF. For the CDR3, the DNA is TGTGCCAGCTCACCGCTACAGGATAGTAAGGATGAGCAGTTCTTC.

The chain joins TRBV18 to TRBJ2-4; D uncertain. Germline CDR1 is KGHSH and CDR2 is LQKENI. CDR3 size: 14 residues. Trimming took off 5 bases at V and 6 bases at J, with 14 bases between the two ends. The CDR3 DNA sequence: TGTGCCAGCTCATCCAGTGCCCGACTAAACATTCAGTACTTC. Translation: CASSSSARLNIQYF.